A selection of T cell receptor beta chains follows, all from one sample in a study of T cells after yellow fever vaccination. Using its own MiXCR run on the 5' RACE reads, TCRdb lists one record per CDR3 protein. There are approximately 300,000 distinct CDR3 sequences in the sample; around 10% occur only once, and less than 3.5% lies in the top ten. Source: CD4+ T cells sorted from PBMCs, taken 45 days after the yellow fever booster vaccination. Source of these receptors: a man younger than 35 who received the YFV17D yellow fever vaccine. The CDR3 runs from the conserved cysteine through the conserved F or W. Each record gives: D gene, V gene, J gene, clone size, CDR3 protein, CDR3 DNA. The D gene is left open where the match is weak. Rows may omit the clone size; those that give it use once, few, many or a size class.

d_call: .; v_call: TRBV19; j_call: TRBJ1-3; clone_size: few; cdr3_aa: CASSRAEDSGNTIYF; cdr3_nt: TGTGCCAGTAGTCGGGCGGAGGACTCTGGAAACACCATATATTTT
d_call: .; v_call: TRBV7-2; j_call: TRBJ1-6; clone_size: once; cdr3_aa: CASSPRLNSPLHF; cdr3_nt: TGTGCCAGCAGCCCGAGGTTGAATTCACCCCTCCACTTT
d_call: .; v_call: TRBV12-3/TRBV12-4; j_call: TRBJ1-2; clone_size: few; cdr3_aa: CASRGEGDWGYTF; cdr3_nt: TGTGCCAGCAGGGGCGAAGGGGACTGGGGCTACACCTTC
d_call: .; v_call: TRBV7-6; j_call: TRBJ1-2; clone_size: few; cdr3_aa: CASSRGPNRNYGYTF; cdr3_nt: TGTGCCAGCAGCCGAGGGCCAAACAGGAACTATGGCTACACCTTC
d_call: .; v_call: TRBV19; j_call: TRBJ2-1; clone_size: .; cdr3_aa: CASQGAAYNEQFF; cdr3_nt: TGTGCCAGCCAGGGAGCGGCCTACAATGAGCAGTTCTTC
d_call: TRBD1; v_call: TRBV20-1; j_call: TRBJ1-1; clone_size: .; cdr3_aa: CSAGDRGMNTEAFF; cdr3_nt: TGCAGTGCCGGGGACAGGGGGATGAACACTGAAGCTTTCTTT
d_call: .; v_call: TRBV5-1; j_call: TRBJ1-2; clone_size: many; cdr3_aa: CASSSGQSYGYTF; cdr3_nt: TGCGCCAGCAGCTCCGGACAAAGCTATGGCTACACCTTC
d_call: TRBD2; v_call: TRBV7-9; j_call: TRBJ2-6; clone_size: .; cdr3_aa: CASSFGGVSAGANVLTF; cdr3_nt: TGTGCCAGCAGCTTTGGGGGGGTCTCTGCTGGGGCCAACGTCCTGACTTTC
d_call: .; v_call: TRBV6-2/TRBV6-3; j_call: TRBJ2-5; clone_size: many; cdr3_aa: CASSYPGETQYF; cdr3_nt: TGTGCCAGCAGTTACCCCGGAGAGACCCAGTACTTC
d_call: .; v_call: TRBV9; j_call: TRBJ2-2; clone_size: .; cdr3_aa: CASSVEAASDTGELFF; cdr3_nt: TGTGCCAGCAGCGTAGAAGCAGCCTCGGACACCGGGGAGCTGTTTTTT
d_call: .; v_call: TRBV9; j_call: TRBJ1-1; clone_size: few; cdr3_aa: CASSTGWYTEAFF; cdr3_nt: TGTGCCAGCAGTACAGGGTGGTACACTGAAGCTTTCTTT
d_call: .; v_call: TRBV5-1; j_call: TRBJ2-3; clone_size: .; cdr3_aa: CASRTHGRLSTDTQYF; cdr3_nt: TGCGCCAGCAGGACCCATGGACGGCTTAGCACAGATACGCAGTATTTT
d_call: TRBD1; v_call: TRBV5-1; j_call: TRBJ2-5; clone_size: few; cdr3_aa: CASSEGQGETQYF; cdr3_nt: TGCGCCAGCAGCGAGGGACAGGGAGAGACCCAGTACTTC
d_call: TRBD2; v_call: TRBV11-3; j_call: TRBJ2-7; clone_size: few; cdr3_aa: CASSPGGATYEQYF; cdr3_nt: TGTGCCAGCAGCCCCGGGGGGGCAACCTACGAGCAGTACTTC
d_call: TRBD1; v_call: TRBV12-3/TRBV12-4; j_call: TRBJ1-5; clone_size: few; cdr3_aa: CASSLQGAQRPQHF; cdr3_nt: TGTGCCAGCAGTCTACAGGGGGCTCAACGGCCCCAGCATTTT
d_call: TRBD2; v_call: TRBV9; j_call: TRBJ2-3; clone_size: few; cdr3_aa: CASSAGKGREVDTQYF; cdr3_nt: TGTGCCAGCAGCGCCGGGAAGGGGAGGGAGGTGGATACGCAGTATTTT
d_call: .; v_call: TRBV5-1; j_call: TRBJ2-1; clone_size: many; cdr3_aa: CASSLAEGQQFF; cdr3_nt: TGCGCCAGCAGCTTGGCAGAGGGCCAGCAGTTCTTC
d_call: TRBD1; v_call: TRBV6-5; j_call: TRBJ2-7; clone_size: .; cdr3_aa: CASSARQGGYEQYF; cdr3_nt: TGTGCCAGCAGCGCGAGACAGGGTGGCTACGAGCAGTACTTC
d_call: .; v_call: TRBV27; j_call: TRBJ2-3; clone_size: .; cdr3_aa: CASSPRGQGKDTQYF; cdr3_nt: TGTGCCAGCAGTCCGCGGGGGCAGGGGAAAGATACGCAGTATTTT
d_call: .; v_call: TRBV18; j_call: TRBJ2-1; clone_size: .; cdr3_aa: CASSHKKNNEQFF; cdr3_nt: TGTGCCAGCTCACACAAGAAGAACAATGAGCAGTTCTTC
d_call: .; v_call: TRBV19; j_call: TRBJ2-2; clone_size: few; cdr3_aa: CASTIWGENGELFF; cdr3_nt: TGTGCCAGTACTATATGGGGGGAGAACGGGGAGCTGTTTTTT
d_call: TRBD1; v_call: TRBV4-3; j_call: TRBJ1-6; clone_size: .; cdr3_aa: CASSRTGQGNSPLHF; cdr3_nt: TGCGCCAGCAGCCGGACGGGACAGGGGAATTCACCCCTCCACTTT
d_call: .; v_call: TRBV2; j_call: TRBJ2-3; clone_size: few; cdr3_aa: CASGPRRGSDTQYF; cdr3_nt: TGTGCCAGCGGGCCCCGACGGGGGTCAGATACGCAGTATTTT
d_call: TRBD2; v_call: TRBV24-1; j_call: TRBJ2-5; clone_size: many; cdr3_aa: CATSARRGLAEETQYF; cdr3_nt: TGTGCCACCAGTGCCCGGAGGGGACTAGCGGAAGAGACCCAGTACTTC
d_call: .; v_call: TRBV20-1; j_call: TRBJ1-1; clone_size: .; cdr3_aa: CRAVRGTEAFF; cdr3_nt: TGCAGGGCTGTGAGGGGGACTGAAGCTTTCTTT
d_call: .; v_call: TRBV12-3/TRBV12-4; j_call: TRBJ1-1; clone_size: .; cdr3_aa: CASSGRGATEAFF; cdr3_nt: TGTGCCAGCAGCGGACGGGGGGCCACTGAAGCTTTCTTT
d_call: .; v_call: TRBV6-6; j_call: TRBJ2-2; clone_size: .; cdr3_aa: CASNQRDTGELFF; cdr3_nt: TGTGCCAGCAATCAACGGGACACCGGGGAGCTGTTTTTT
d_call: .; v_call: TRBV5-1; j_call: TRBJ2-7; clone_size: many; cdr3_aa: CASSLFNAAGEQYF; cdr3_nt: TGCGCCAGCAGCTTGTTTAACGCGGCCGGAGAGCAGTACTTC
d_call: TRBD2; v_call: TRBV29-1; j_call: TRBJ2-7; clone_size: many; cdr3_aa: CSVEKESGGSYEQYF; cdr3_nt: TGCAGCGTTGAAAAGGAGAGCGGGGGCTCCTACGAGCAGTACTTC
d_call: .; v_call: TRBV20-1; j_call: TRBJ2-1; clone_size: .; cdr3_aa: CSARDFHEQFF; cdr3_nt: TGCAGTGCTAGAGATTTCCATGAGCAGTTCTTC
d_call: .; v_call: TRBV11-3; j_call: TRBJ1-2; clone_size: .; cdr3_aa: CASSLVVAGDGYTF; cdr3_nt: TGTGCCAGCAGCTTAGTAGTGGCAGGGGATGGCTACACCTTC
d_call: .; v_call: TRBV20-1; j_call: TRBJ1-1; clone_size: few; cdr3_aa: CSARGGGGNTEAFF; cdr3_nt: TGCAGTGCTAGAGGAGGAGGCGGGAACACTGAAGCTTTCTTT
d_call: TRBD1; v_call: TRBV7-8; j_call: TRBJ2-1; clone_size: few; cdr3_aa: CASSLTGLRVPYNEQFF; cdr3_nt: TGTGCCAGCAGCTTGACAGGGTTACGGGTTCCCTACAATGAGCAGTTCTTC
d_call: .; v_call: TRBV5-1; j_call: TRBJ1-2; clone_size: many; cdr3_aa: CASSLSGNYGYTF; cdr3_nt: TGCGCCAGCAGCTTGTCCGGGAACTATGGCTACACCTTC
d_call: .; v_call: TRBV4-1; j_call: TRBJ1-5; clone_size: .; cdr3_aa: CASSQGWRQPQHF; cdr3_nt: TGCGCCAGCAGCCAAGGCTGGCGGCAGCCCCAGCATTTT
d_call: .; v_call: TRBV20-1; j_call: TRBJ2-2; clone_size: .; cdr3_aa: CSAAVWGTGELFF; cdr3_nt: TGCAGTGCAGCCGTTTGGGGCACCGGGGAGCTGTTTTTT
d_call: .; v_call: TRBV5-1; j_call: TRBJ2-2; clone_size: .; cdr3_aa: CASCSKEIGSGELFF; cdr3_nt: TGCGCCAGTTGTTCTAAGGAGATCGGTTCCGGGGAGCTGTTTTTT
d_call: .; v_call: TRBV7-9; j_call: TRBJ1-1; clone_size: many; cdr3_aa: CASSSRQSYTEAFF; cdr3_nt: TGTGCCAGCAGCTCACGACAGTCATATACTGAAGCTTTCTTT
d_call: .; v_call: TRBV7-3; j_call: TRBJ1-1; clone_size: .; cdr3_aa: CASSAQQFTEAFF; cdr3_nt: TGTGCCAGCAGCGCACAACAGTTCACTGAAGCTTTCTTT
d_call: TRBD1; v_call: TRBV5-1; j_call: TRBJ1-2; clone_size: few; cdr3_aa: CASSLTGDQNYGYTF; cdr3_nt: TGCGCCAGCAGCTTGACAGGGGACCAGAACTATGGCTACACCTTC
d_call: TRBD2; v_call: TRBV29-1; j_call: TRBJ2-5; clone_size: .; cdr3_aa: CSVAGTWGGETQYF; cdr3_nt: TGCAGCGTAGCCGGGACTTGGGGAGGGGAGACCCAGTACTTC
d_call: TRBD1; v_call: TRBV7-3; j_call: TRBJ2-3; clone_size: few; cdr3_aa: CASSRRGTGSTDTQYF; cdr3_nt: TGTGCCAGCAGCCGGAGAGGGACAGGGTCCACAGATACGCAGTATTTT
d_call: TRBD2; v_call: TRBV20-1; j_call: TRBJ2-3; clone_size: few; cdr3_aa: CSASRGGTSTDTQYF; cdr3_nt: TGCAGTGCGTCGCGGGGGGGTACTAGCACAGATACGCAGTATTTT
d_call: .; v_call: TRBV19; j_call: TRBJ1-5; clone_size: few; cdr3_aa: CASSTHGGNQPQHF; cdr3_nt: TGTGCCAGTAGCACCCATGGGGGGAATCAGCCCCAGCATTTT
d_call: .; v_call: TRBV3-1; j_call: TRBJ2-3; clone_size: few; cdr3_aa: CASSQGPTDTQYF; cdr3_nt: TGTGCCAGCAGCCAAGGCCCCACAGATACGCAGTATTTT
d_call: TRBD2; v_call: TRBV5-6; j_call: TRBJ2-3; clone_size: .; cdr3_aa: CASSSGLAGYTDTQYF; cdr3_nt: TGTGCCAGCAGCTCGGGACTAGCGGGTTACACAGATACGCAGTATTTT
d_call: .; v_call: TRBV28; j_call: TRBJ1-4; clone_size: .; cdr3_aa: CASSFQGWDEKLFF; cdr3_nt: TGTGCCAGCAGTTTCCAGGGATGGGATGAAAAACTGTTTTTT
d_call: TRBD1; v_call: TRBV6-6; j_call: TRBJ1-4; clone_size: few; cdr3_aa: CASSYSGRGREKLFF; cdr3_nt: TGTGCCAGCAGTTACTCAGGCAGGGGGAGGGAAAAACTGTTTTTT